The source of this TCR beta chain is a study of cytomegalovirus exposure and HLA in healthy donors. The PCR made use of 60 Vbeta and 13 Jbeta primers. The assay was immunoSEQ multiplex PCR, and TCRdb's table has in-frame clones only and misses some. The sample has approximately 120,000 clones; nearly 70% are singletons. The sample holds a few counts of this clone. This CDR3 comprises 14 residues. Germline CDR1 is MNHNY and CDR2 is SVGAGI (reference sequence). V gave up 7 bases and J gave up 2 bases, with 14 bases separating them. Sequenced: PBMCs. The chain joins TRBV6-6 to TRBJ2-5, with D possibly matching TRBD1 (5 bases). The sequence was obtained from a woman between 65 and 79 years old in good health and CMV-seropositive. CDR3 region: CASKGWAQQETQYF. CDR3 bases: TGTGCCAGCAAGGGGTGGGCACAACAAGAGACCCAGTACTTC.